This T cell receptor beta chain was sequenced during a study of blood T cell repertoires in COVID-19. Study-level background: Sources were T cells, B-cell-depleted T cells, or PBMCs; the material itself was cDNA or gDNA.

CDR1 and CDR2 (germline): SGHDT, YYEEEE. The V gene end was trimmed by 6 bases and the J gene end by 4 bases; junction bases not matched to a gene: 7. CDR3 length: 15 amino acids. The repertoire was sequenced with immunoSEQ multiplex PCR; TCRdb's copy has only in-frame clones and lacks some. The table records about 150,000 clones, approximately 80% of them present only once. This sequence joins TRBV5-6 and TRBJ2-1, with 10 bases that match TRBD2. The sequence was obtained from a woman aged 55-70 years with acute or convalescent COVID-19. The sequencing sample was made of peripheral blood. The CDR3 bases are TGTGCCAGCAAGGAAGCGGGGGGGAGTTACAATGAGCAGTTCTTC. Translating gives CASKEAGGSYNEQFF.